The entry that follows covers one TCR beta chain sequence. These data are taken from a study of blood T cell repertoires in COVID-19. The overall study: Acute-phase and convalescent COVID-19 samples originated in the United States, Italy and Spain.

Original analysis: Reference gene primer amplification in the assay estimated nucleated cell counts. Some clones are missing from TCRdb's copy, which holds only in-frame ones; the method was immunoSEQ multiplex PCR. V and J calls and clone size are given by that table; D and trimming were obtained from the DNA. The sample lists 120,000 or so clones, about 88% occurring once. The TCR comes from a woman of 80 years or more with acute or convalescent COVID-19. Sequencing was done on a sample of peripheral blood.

Here the CDR3 DNA reads TGTGCCAGCTCAGCGACAGGGGTCTATGGCTACACCTTC. This gives the protein CASSATGVYGYTF. This chain links TRBV18 with TRBJ1-2; 8 bases line up with TRBD1. Germline lookup yields CDR1 KGHSH and CDR2 LQKENI. The length of the CDR3 is 13 residues. Trimming cost V 5 bases and J 4 bases; bases outside gene matches: 3. Drawing the rest from reference TRBV18 and TRBJ1-2, the complete variable domain is NAGVMQNPRHLVRRRGQEARLRCSPMKGHSHVYWYRQLPEEGLKFMVYLQKENIIDESGMPKERFSAEFPKEGPSILRIQQVVRGDSAAYFCASSATGVYGYTFGSGTRLTVV.